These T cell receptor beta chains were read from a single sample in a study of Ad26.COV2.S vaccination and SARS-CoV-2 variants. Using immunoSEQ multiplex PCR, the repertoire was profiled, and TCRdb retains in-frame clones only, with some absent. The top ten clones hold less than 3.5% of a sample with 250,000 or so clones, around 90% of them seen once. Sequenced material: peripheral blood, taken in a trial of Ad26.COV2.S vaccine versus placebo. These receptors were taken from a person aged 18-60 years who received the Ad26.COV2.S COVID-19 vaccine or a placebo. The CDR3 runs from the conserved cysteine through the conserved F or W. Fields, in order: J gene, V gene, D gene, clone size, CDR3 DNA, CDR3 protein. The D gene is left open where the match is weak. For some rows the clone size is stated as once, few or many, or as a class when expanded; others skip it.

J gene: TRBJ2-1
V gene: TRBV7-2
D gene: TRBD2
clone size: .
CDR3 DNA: TGTGCCAGCAGCTTACCCGGGAGGGGGAATGAGCAGTTCTTC
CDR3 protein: CASSLPGRGNEQFF

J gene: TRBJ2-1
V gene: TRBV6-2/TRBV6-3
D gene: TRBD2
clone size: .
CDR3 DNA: TGTGCCAGCAGTTACTATTCTCTGCGGACTAGCGGGAGGGCCAATGAGCAGTTCTTC
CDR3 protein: CASSYYSLRTSGRANEQFF

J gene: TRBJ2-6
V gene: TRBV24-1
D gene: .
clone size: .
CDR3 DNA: TGTGCCACCGGGGCCAGCGTGGGGGCCAACGTCCTGACTTTC
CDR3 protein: CATGASVGANVLTF

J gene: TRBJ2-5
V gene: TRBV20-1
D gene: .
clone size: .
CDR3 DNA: TGCAGTGCTAGTAGGAGAAATTCGTACCAAGAGACCCAGTACTTC
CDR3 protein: CSASRRNSYQETQYF

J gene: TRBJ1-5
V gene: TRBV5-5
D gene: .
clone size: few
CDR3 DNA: TGTGCCAGCAGCTGGGGAACAGGGAGTCAGCCCCAGCATTTT
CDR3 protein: CASSWGTGSQPQHF

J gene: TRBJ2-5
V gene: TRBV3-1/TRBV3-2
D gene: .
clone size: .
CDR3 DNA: TGTGCCAGCAGCCATTCGGTTGGTCGGGAGACCCAGTACTTC
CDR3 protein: CASSHSVGRETQYF

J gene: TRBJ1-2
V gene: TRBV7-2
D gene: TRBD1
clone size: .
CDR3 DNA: TGTGCCAGCAGCCCGCGACAGGGGCTACTTATGAGCTACACCTTC
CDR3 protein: CASSPRQGLLMSYTF

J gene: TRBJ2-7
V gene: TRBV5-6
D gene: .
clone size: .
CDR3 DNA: TGTGCCAGCAGCCCCGGGCCCCTGCGGGAGCAGTACTTC
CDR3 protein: CASSPGPLREQYF

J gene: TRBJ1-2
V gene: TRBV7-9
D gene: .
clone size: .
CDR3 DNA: TGTGCCAGCAGCTCCGACAGTACGGGGGGCTATGGCTACACCTTC
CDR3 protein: CASSSDSTGGYGYTF

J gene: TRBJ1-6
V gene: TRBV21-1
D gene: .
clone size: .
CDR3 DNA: TGTGCCAGCAGCAAAGCGCTGGGACAGGAGACCTATAATTCACCCCTCCACTTT
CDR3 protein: CASSKALGQETYNSPLHF

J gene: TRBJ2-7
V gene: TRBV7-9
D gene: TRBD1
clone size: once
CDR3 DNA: TGTGCCAGCAGCTCACCGAGGACAGGGGGCTACGAGCAGTACTTC
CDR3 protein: CASSSPRTGGYEQYF

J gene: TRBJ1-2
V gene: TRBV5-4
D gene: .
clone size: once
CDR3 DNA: TGTGCCAGCAGCTTAGGCCTGGGACCGCACTATGGCTACACCTTC
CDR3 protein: CASSLGLGPHYGYTF

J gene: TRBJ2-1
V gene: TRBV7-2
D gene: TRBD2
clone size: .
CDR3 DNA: TGTGCCAGCAGCGGGACCGGCGGGGGGGTCCAGTTCCCCTACAATGAGCAGTTCTTC
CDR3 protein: CASSGTGGGVQFPYNEQFF

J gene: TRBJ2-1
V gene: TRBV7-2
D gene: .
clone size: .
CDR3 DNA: TGTGCCAGCAGCTTAGGTGTCAATGAGCAGTTCTTC
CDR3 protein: CASSLGVNEQFF

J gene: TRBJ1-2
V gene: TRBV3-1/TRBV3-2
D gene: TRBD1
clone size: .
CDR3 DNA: TGTGCCAGCAGCCGAATCCGACAGGGGTTAGCTAACTATGGCTACACCTTC
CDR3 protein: CASSRIRQGLANYGYTF

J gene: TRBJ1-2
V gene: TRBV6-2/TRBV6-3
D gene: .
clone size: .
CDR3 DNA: TGTGCCAGCAGTTACTCGGATCTTTGGGTAAACTATGGCTACACCTTC
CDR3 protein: CASSYSDLWVNYGYTF

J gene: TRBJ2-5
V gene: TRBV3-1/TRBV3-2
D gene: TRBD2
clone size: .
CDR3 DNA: TGTGCCAGCAGCCAAGTAAGCGGGGATGGGGGTGGGCAAGAGACCCAGTACTTC
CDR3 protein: CASSQVSGDGGGQETQYF

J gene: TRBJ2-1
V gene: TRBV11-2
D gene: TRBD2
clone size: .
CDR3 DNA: TGTGCCAGCAGCTTAGGAGCGGGAACCCCAAACAATGAGCAGTTCTTC
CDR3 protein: CASSLGAGTPNNEQFF

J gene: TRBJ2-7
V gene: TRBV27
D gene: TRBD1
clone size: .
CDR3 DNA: TGTGCCAGCAGCAGATCCGGGACAGGGTTTTACGAGCAGTACTTC
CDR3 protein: CASSRSGTGFYEQYF

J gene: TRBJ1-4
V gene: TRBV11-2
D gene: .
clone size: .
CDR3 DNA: TGTGCCAGCAGCTTAGGATGGGGATATGAAAAACTGTTTTTT
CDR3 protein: CASSLGWGYEKLFF

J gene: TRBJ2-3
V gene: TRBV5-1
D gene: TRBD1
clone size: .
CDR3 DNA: TGCGCCAGCAGCCACGGACAGGGTCCCACAGATACGCAGTATTTT
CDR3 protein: CASSHGQGPTDTQYF

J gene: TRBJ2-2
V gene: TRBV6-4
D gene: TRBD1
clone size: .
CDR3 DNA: TGTGCCAGCAGCGGCGGGGGACAGGGAGTGACCGGGGAGCTGTTTTTT
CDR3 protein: CASSGGGQGVTGELFF

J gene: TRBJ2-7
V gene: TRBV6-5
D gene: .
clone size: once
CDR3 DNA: TGTGCCAGCGAACGGGACACCCTTTACGAGCAGTACTTC
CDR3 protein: CASERDTLYEQYF

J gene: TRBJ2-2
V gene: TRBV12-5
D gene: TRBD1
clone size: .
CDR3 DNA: TGTGCTAGTGGCCGACAGGGTCGAGTGGGGGAGCTGTTTTTT
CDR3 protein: CASGRQGRVGELFF

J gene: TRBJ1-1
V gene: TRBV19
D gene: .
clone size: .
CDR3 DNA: TGTGCCAGTAGTATCTTTGGGGTTGGCGTCACTGAAGCTTTCTTT
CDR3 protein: CASSIFGVGVTEAFF

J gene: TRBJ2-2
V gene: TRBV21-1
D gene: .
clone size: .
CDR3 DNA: TGTGCCAGCAGCCCACGAACCCTTGCTAGCGGGAGGGCCGGCACCGGGGAGCTGTTTTTT
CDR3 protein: CASSPRTLASGRAGTGELFF

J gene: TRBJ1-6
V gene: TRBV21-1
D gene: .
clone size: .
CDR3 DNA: TGTGCCAGCAGCAAAGCGCTAATCTGTCAAATCGGGACACCCGGCGACGGTTCACCCCTCCACTTT
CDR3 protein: CASSKALICQIGTPGDGSPLHF

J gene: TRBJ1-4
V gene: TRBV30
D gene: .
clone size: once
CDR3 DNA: TGTGCCTCCGCAGTGGGAACCTGGGGGGCCCCGGGTGAAAAACTGTTTTTT
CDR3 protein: CASAVGTWGAPGEKLFF

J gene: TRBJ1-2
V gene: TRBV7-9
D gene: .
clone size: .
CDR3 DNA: TGTGCCAGCAGCTTGGGGGACACCGATGGCTACACCTTC
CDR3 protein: CASSLGDTDGYTF

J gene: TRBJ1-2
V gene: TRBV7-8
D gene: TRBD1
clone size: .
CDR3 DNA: TGTGCCAGCAGCTTAAGGGGGCGAAATGACTATGGCTACACCTTC
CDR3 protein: CASSLRGRNDYGYTF

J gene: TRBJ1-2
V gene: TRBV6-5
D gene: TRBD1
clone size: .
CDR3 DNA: TGTGCCAGCAGTTACTCACAGGGGAGGCATGGCTACACCTTC
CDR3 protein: CASSYSQGRHGYTF

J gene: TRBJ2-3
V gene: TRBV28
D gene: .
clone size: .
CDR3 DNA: TGTGCCAGCAGCGCCGGGACGTCTAGCACAGATACGCAGTATTTT
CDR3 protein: CASSAGTSSTDTQYF

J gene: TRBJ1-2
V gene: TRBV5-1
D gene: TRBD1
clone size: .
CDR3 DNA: TGCGCCAGCAGCCCCCGACAGGGCTACGGCTATGGCTACACCTTC
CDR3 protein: CASSPRQGYGYGYTF

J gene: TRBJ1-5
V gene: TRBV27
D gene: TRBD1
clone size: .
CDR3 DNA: TGTGCCAGCAGTGACGGACAGGTGGGCAATCAGCCCCAGCATTTT
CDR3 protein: CASSDGQVGNQPQHF

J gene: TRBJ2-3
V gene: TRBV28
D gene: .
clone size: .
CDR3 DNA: TGTGCCAGCAGTCGGGACCTCACAGATACGCAGTATTTT
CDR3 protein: CASSRDLTDTQYF

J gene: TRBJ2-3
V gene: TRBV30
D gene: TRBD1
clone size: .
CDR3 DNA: TGTGCCTGGACCAGGGGGACAGATACGCAGTATTTT
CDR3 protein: CAWTRGTDTQYF

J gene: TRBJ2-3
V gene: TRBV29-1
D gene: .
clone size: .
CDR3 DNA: TGCAGCGTTTCCGGGGGGCATGGCACAGATACGCAGTATTTT
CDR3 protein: CSVSGGHGTDTQYF

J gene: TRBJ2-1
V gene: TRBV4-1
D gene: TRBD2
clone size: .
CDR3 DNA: TGCGCCAGCAGCCCTCTAGCGGGTCCCTCCCCCTACAATGAGCAGTTCTTC
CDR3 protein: CASSPLAGPSPYNEQFF

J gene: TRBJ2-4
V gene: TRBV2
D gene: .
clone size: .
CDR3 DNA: TGTGCCTCATCCGGGACAAGCAAAAACATTCAGTACTTC
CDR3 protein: CASSGTSKNIQYF

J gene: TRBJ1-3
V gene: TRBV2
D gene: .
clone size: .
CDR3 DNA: TGTGCCAGCAGTGCCTCGGGGTCTGGAAACACCATATATTTT
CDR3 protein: CASSASGSGNTIYF